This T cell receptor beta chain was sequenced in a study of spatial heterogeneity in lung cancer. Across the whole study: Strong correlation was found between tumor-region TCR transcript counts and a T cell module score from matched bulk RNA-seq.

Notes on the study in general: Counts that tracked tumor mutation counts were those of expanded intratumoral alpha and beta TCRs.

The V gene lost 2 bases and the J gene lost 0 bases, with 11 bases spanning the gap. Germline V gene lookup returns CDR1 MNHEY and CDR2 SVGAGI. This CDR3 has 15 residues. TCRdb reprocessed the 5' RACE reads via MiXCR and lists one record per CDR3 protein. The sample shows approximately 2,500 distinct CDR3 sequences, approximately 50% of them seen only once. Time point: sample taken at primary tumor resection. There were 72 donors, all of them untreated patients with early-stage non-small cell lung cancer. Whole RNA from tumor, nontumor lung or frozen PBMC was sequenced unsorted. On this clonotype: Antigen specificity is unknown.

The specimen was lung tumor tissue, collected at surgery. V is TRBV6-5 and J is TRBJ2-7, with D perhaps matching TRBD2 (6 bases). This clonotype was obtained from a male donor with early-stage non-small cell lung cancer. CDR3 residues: CASSYGLASSYEQYF. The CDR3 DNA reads TGTGCCAGCAGTTACGGGCTAGCGAGCTCCTACGAGCAGTACTTC.